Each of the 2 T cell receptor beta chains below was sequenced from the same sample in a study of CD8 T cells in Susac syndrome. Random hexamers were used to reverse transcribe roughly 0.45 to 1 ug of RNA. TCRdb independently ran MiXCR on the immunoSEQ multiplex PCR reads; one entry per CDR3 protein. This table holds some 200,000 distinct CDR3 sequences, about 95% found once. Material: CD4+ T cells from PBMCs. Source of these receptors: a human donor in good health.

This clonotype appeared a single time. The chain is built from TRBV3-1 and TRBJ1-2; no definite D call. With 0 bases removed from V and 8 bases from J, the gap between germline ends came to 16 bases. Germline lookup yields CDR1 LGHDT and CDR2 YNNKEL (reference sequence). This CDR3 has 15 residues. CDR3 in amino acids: CASSQEVLASGGYTF. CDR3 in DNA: TGTGCCAGCAGCCAAGAAGTGTTAGCATCGGGGGGCTACACCTTC.

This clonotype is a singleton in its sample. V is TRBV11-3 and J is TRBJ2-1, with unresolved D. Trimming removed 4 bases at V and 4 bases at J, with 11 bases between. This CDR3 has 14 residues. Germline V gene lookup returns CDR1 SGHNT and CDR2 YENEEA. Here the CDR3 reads CASSSPRAYNEQFF. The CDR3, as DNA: TGTGCCAGCAGCTCCCCTCGGGCATACAATGAGCAGTTCTTC.